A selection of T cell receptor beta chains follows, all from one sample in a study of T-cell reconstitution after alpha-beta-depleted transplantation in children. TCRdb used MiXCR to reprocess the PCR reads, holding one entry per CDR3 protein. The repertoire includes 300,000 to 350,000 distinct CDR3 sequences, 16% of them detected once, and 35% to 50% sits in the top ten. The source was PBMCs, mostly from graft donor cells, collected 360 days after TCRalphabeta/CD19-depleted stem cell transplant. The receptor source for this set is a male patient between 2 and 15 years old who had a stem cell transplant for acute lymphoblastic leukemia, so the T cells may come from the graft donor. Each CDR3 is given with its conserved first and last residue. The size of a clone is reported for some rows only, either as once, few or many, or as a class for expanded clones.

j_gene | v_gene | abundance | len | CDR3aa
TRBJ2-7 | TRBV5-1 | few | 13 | CASARDRVYEQYF
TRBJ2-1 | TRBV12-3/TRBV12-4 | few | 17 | CASSLEATGVLLDEQFF
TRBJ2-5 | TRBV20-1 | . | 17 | CSALSPRLGLYQETQYF
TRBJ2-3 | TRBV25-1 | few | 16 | CASSLLAGGPSDTQYF
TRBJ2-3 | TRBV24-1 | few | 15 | CATSDSGQGTDTQYF
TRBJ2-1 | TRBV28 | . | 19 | CASSDPGTPRRSAYNEQFF
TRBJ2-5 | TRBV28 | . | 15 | CASSRTSELQETQYF
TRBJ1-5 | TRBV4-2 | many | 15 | CASSQDLGGSQPQHF
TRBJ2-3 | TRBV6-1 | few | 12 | CASSEPTDTQYF
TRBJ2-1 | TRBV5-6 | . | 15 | CASRYDRGRRNEQFF
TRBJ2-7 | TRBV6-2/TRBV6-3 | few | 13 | CASKAGNSYEQYF
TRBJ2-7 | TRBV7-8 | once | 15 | CASSLLASGRNEQYF
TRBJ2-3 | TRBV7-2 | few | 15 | CASSLGVGRSDTQYF
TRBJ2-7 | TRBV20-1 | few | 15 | CSAFSGRGGTYEQYF
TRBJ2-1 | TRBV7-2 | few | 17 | CASSLGMGLAVLNEQFF
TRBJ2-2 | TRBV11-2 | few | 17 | CASSLAGTSGITGELFF
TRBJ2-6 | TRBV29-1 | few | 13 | CSVPLSGANVLTF